This record looks at one T cell receptor (beta chain) sequence and its context. Its antigen is unidentified. Other nucleotide sequences in the sample specify the same CDR3. The method was immunoSEQ multiplex PCR; TCRdb's version includes in-frame clones alone and lacks a portion of them. This table has 1,300 to 1,500 clones, roughly nine tenths appearing once. This CDR3 is 19 amino acids long. With V trimmed by 2 bases and J by 1 base, 13 bases remained unmatched. From germline, CDR1 is SGHTA and CDR2 FQGNSA. The data derive from a study of T cells in lung cancer brain metastases. Study-level information: Between primary and metastasis resection, nine tenths of the roughly 20 patients were untreated.

No patient had a history of multiple malignancies, as such patients were excluded. Guided by marked H&E slides, tumor areas were macrodissected from five unstained, deparaffinized approximately 10 um sections. Study findings and constraints: Most clones were lesion-specific, with limited overlap between paired lesions (mean Morisita index roughly 0.25).

This clonotype originated in a woman between 50 and 59 years old with non-small cell lung cancer that had spread to the brain. The chain links TRBV7-2 to TRBJ2-3; 9 bases fit TRBD2. Material: tumor tissue from a brain metastasis. The CDR3 nucleotides read TGTGCCAGCAGCTTAAGGGCTAGCGGGATCTTTCAAGGCACAGATACGCAGTATTTT. Residues: CASSLRASGIFQGTDTQYF.